Presented here are 29 T cell receptor beta chains from one specimen sequenced in a study of blood T cell repertoires in COVID-19. Assay: immunoSEQ multiplex PCR; the TCRdb copy retains only in-frame clones and omits some. This table holds 300,000 to 400,000 clones, 70% to 90% found once. The sequenced material came from peripheral blood. These TCRs come from a woman between 45 and 60 years old who had recovered from COVID-19.

The gene calls are TRBV5-1 and TRBJ1-5; tentative D call: TRBD1 (6 bases). V was trimmed by 3 bases and J by 7 bases, leaving 8 bases between them. Germline lookup yields CDR1 SGHRS and CDR2 YFSETQ. The CDR3 has 12 residues. CDR3 nucleotides: TGCGCCAGCAGCTCCAGGGGACAGCCCCAGCATTTT. Protein product: CASSSRGQPQHF.

This clone was recorded many times. The rearrangement joins TRBV27 to TRBJ2-1, with 9 bases matching TRBD2. The CDR3 loop spans 12 amino acids. Germline CDR1 and CDR2: MNHEY and SMNVEV (reference sequence). J gave up 9 bases and V 6 bases, and 3 bases lay outside the gene matches. CDR3 bases: TGTGCCAGCAGGCAACTAGCGGGTGAGCAGTTCTTC. Its protein is CASRQLAGEQFF.

The chain links TRBV6-5 to TRBJ2-7; 8 positions agree with TRBD1. Germline CDR1 MNHEY, CDR2 SVGAGI. The CDR3 covers 11 residues. V shed 9 bases and J 8 bases; nucleotides not matched to a gene: 6. The CDR3 spells CASQGAVQQYF. The CDR3 DNA sequence: TGTGCCAGTCAGGGGGCGGTCCAGCAGTACTTC.

The chain joins TRBV6-5 to TRBJ2-3; 10 bases map to TRBD2. Germline CDR1 reads MNHEY; CDR2 reads SVGAGI. CDR3 length: 16 residues. The trim removed 0 bases at V and 6 bases at J, leaving 6 bases unmatched. The CDR3 nucleotides read TGTGCCAGCAGTTACTCGAGCGGGGGGGCCACCGATACGCAGTATTTT. It encodes CASSYSSGGATDTQYF.

This rearrangement joins TRBV7-2 to TRBJ2-1, with TRBD2 matching over 7 bases. The J segment lost 7 bases and the V segment lost 3 bases, leaving 12 bases of the junction unmatched. From germline, CDR1 is SGHTA and CDR2 FQGNSA. There are 16 residues in the CDR3. The CDR3 nucleotides are TGTGCCAGCAGCTTTTCCCCGGGACTAAGTCGGAATGAGCAGTTCTTC. This encodes CASSFSPGLSRNEQFF.

The genes are TRBV7-2 and TRBJ2-5; D is perhaps TRBD2 (5 bases). V lost 3 bases and J 4 bases, leaving 9 bases between the germline ends. Germline V gives CDR1 SGHTA, CDR2 FQGNSA. The CDR3 length is 13 residues. This chain's CDR3 is CASSFTGGETQYF. The CDR3 DNA is TGTGCCAGCAGCTTCACCGGAGGAGAGACCCAGTACTTC.

The V gene is TRBV27, the J gene TRBJ1-5; D is unresolved. Trimming left V 0 bases short and J 7 bases short, with 10 bases between. The CDR3 has 14 residues. Germline loops: CDR1 MNHEY, CDR2 SMNVEV (reference sequence). CDR3 coding DNA: TGTGCCAGCAGTTTATCCGAGGGCAGGCAGCCCCAGCATTTT. Translating it yields CASSLSEGRQPQHF.

The J gene is TRBJ2-2, the V gene TRBV13, with D maybe TRBD2 (5 bases). In germline, CDR1 is PRHDT, CDR2 FYEKMQ (reference sequence). This CDR3 comprises 14 residues. V gave up 4 bases and J gave up 3 bases, with 9 bases separating them. The CDR3 loop is CASSSLAYTGELFF. CDR3 in DNA: TGTGCCAGCAGCTCCCTAGCTTACACCGGGGAGCTGTTTTTT. Variable domain in full (rest from reference TRBV13 and TRBJ2-2): AAGVIQSPRHLIKEKRETATLKCYPIPRHDTVYWYQQGPGQDPQFLISFYEKMQSDKGSIPDRFSAQQFSDYHSELNMSSLELGDSALYFCASSSLAYTGELFFGEGSRLTVL.

The V call is TRBV5-4, the J call TRBJ2-1; the match to TRBD2 covers 8 bases. J was trimmed by 5 bases and V by 3 bases; bases with no gene match: 4. CDR3 size: 14 residues. The germline V gene has CDR1 SGHNT and CDR2 YYREEE (reference sequence). The CDR3 protein is CASSWISGDNEQFF. In DNA, the CDR3 is TGTGCCAGCAGCTGGATTAGCGGGGACAATGAGCAGTTCTTC. The full variable domain, its missing parts supplied by reference TRBV5-4 and TRBJ2-1, is ETGVTQSPTHLIKTRGQQVTLRCSSQSGHNTVSWYQQALGQGPQFIFQYYREEENGRGNFPPRFSGLQFPNYSSELNVNALELDDSALYLCASSWISGDNEQFFGPGTRLTVL.

The chain carries TRBV12-3 or TRBV12-4 and TRBJ1-2; D is ambiguous. CDR3 length: 11 residues. Trimming removed 6 bases at V and 5 bases at J, with 7 bases between. The CDR3 nucleotides are TGTGCCAGCAGCCCGGGGTATGGCTACACCTTC. This codes for CASSPGYGYTF.

The chain uses TRBV28 and TRBJ1-4; 7 bases are shared with TRBD1. The V gene end was trimmed by 10 bases and the J gene end by 2 bases; junction bases not matched to a gene: 10. The length of the CDR3 is 15 residues. Germline V gives CDR1 MDHEN, CDR2 SYDVKM. The CDR3 loop reads CATRDSGGTNEKLFF. In DNA form, the CDR3 reads TGTGCCACCCGGGACAGTGGGGGCACTAATGAAAAACTGTTTTTT.

The rearrangement links TRBV4-2 to TRBJ2-3; TRBD2 agrees at 7 bases. CDR1 and CDR2 from the germline V gene are LGHNA and YNFKEQ. CDR3 length: 13 amino acids. V gave up 4 bases and J gave up 14 bases; unmatched junction bases: 12. DNA of the CDR3: TGTGCCAGCAGCCCTAACTCCGGCCGGACTAGGTATTTT. It encodes CASSPNSGRTRYF.

V and J are TRBV6-5 and TRBJ2-2; a possible D gene is TRBD1 (6 bases). The length of the CDR3 is 14 residues. The germline V and J ends were trimmed by 8 bases and 3 bases, with 13 bases remaining between them. The germline CDR1 and CDR2 sequences are MNHEY and SVGAGI. The CDR3 region has the DNA TGTGCCAGCCAGGCGGACAGACACACCGGGGAGCTGTTTTTT. Protein product: CASQADRHTGELFF.

The chain is built from TRBV5-3 and TRBJ2-1; D not certain. TRBV5-3 is filed as an ORF, its function uncertain. V was shortened by 3 bases and J by 5 bases, with 6 bases between the two germline ends. The CDR3 length is 12 residues. In DNA, the CDR3 is TGTGCCAGAAGCTACACCAACAATGAGCAGTTCTTC. Its protein is CARSYTNNEQFF.

This clone appeared a single time. J is TRBJ2-7 and V is TRBV3-1 (or the pseudogene TRBV3-2); D perhaps matches TRBD1 (6 bases). Germline V gene data show CDR1 as LGHDT and CDR2 as YNNKEL (reference sequence). The CDR3 contains 16 residues. Trimming left V 0 bases short and J 3 bases short, with 15 bases between. The CDR3 reads CASSQDLQGWFYEQYF. The DNA for the CDR3 is TGTGCCAGCAGCCAAGATCTGCAGGGGTGGTTCTACGAGCAGTACTTC.

The chain joins TRBV27 to TRBJ2-1, with 8 positions matching TRBD2. Germline V gene data show CDR1 as MNHEY and CDR2 as SMNVEV (reference sequence). The CDR3 spans 13 residues. V shed 8 bases, J shed 9 bases, and the junction held 9 bases outside the gene matches. The CDR3 nucleotides read TGTGCCAGCTCCGTCGATGCGGGGGGTGAGCAGTTCTTC. Protein: CASSVDAGGEQFF.

This chain links TRBV7-8 with TRBJ2-3; TRBD2 aligns across 11 bases. The CDR3 totals 15 residues. From germline, CDR1 is SGHVS and CDR2 FQNEAQ. V was clipped by 5 bases and J by 6 bases; unmatched bases: 7. The CDR3 region has the DNA TGTGCCAGCAGCCAGCTAGCGGGGGGCCGGGATACGCAGTATTTT. Translated, it gives CASSQLAGGRDTQYF.

The chain couples TRBV6-5 to TRBJ2-5, with 7 nucleotides matching TRBD1. The CDR3 runs 15 residues. The germline V gene has CDR1 MNHEY and CDR2 SVGAGI. V dropped 4 bases and J dropped 2; count of bases not matched to a gene: 7. CDR3 protein: CASSSQTGPQETQYF. In DNA, the CDR3 is TGTGCCAGCAGTTCCCAGACAGGGCCTCAAGAGACCCAGTACTTC.

V gene TRBV11-2 combines with J gene TRBJ2-2, with D maybe TRBD2 (5 bases). CDR1 and CDR2 from the germline V gene are SGHAT and FQNNGV. V was clipped by 3 bases and J by 6 bases, with 11 bases between them. The CDR3 has 14 amino acids. This CDR3 reads CASSFSPRAGELFF. CDR3 nucleotides: TGTGCCAGCAGCTTTAGTCCGAGGGCCGGGGAGCTGTTTTTT.

This chain connects TRBV7-2 to TRBJ1-2, with D hard to call. Germline CDR1 is SGHTA and CDR2 is FQGNSA. The germline V and J ends were trimmed by 5 bases and 8 bases, with 15 bases remaining between them. The CDR3 has 13 residues. CDR3 sequence: CASSHDGKGGYTF. In nucleotides, the CDR3 is TGTGCCAGCAGCCATGACGGGAAAGGCGGCTACACCTTC.

The rearrangement uses TRBV6-5 and TRBJ1-5, with D perhaps TRBD1 (5 bases). Trimming cost V 5 bases and J 0 bases, with 11 bases left between them. CDR1 MNHEY and CDR2 SVGAGI come from the germline V gene. The CDR3 extends over 15 amino acids. CDR3 bases: TGTGCCAGCAGTATAAGGGGTAATAGCAATCAGCCCCAGCATTTT. This codes for CASSIRGNSNQPQHF.

The chain recombines TRBV6-5 with TRBJ2-7; no clear D. Trimming shortened V by 6 bases and J by 1 base, and 16 bases separated the two germline ends. The germline CDR1 and CDR2 sequences are MNHEY and SVGAGI. This CDR3 region has 15 residues. The CDR3 coding sequence is TGTGCCAGCAGCTTTGACTTTTCTGGTTCCTACGAGCAGTACTTC. Its protein is CASSFDFSGSYEQYF.

This chain joins TRBV6-6 and TRBJ2-5; 10 bases are a match to TRBD2. V lost 3 bases, J lost 3 bases, and 1 base stayed unmatched. The CDR3 spans 14 residues. Germline V CDR1 and CDR2: MNHNY, SVGAGI (reference sequence). CDR3 nucleotide sequence: TGTGCCAGCAGTTATACTAGCGGGAAAGAGACCCAGTACTTC. Protein product: CASSYTSGKETQYF.

The chain couples TRBV10-3 to TRBJ1-2, with unresolved D. Germline V gives CDR1 ENHRY, CDR2 SYGVKD. The CDR3 loop spans 14 amino acids. V was cut by 7 bases and J by 0 bases, with 12 bases left in between. The chain's CDR3 is CAIIQSEANYGYTF. For the CDR3, the DNA is TGTGCCATCATACAAAGTGAAGCTAACTATGGCTACACCTTC.

For this clone: The same CDR3 can be traced to other DNA sequences in this sample. This chain uses TRBV30 with TRBJ1-6, with D maybe TRBD1 (6 bases). This CDR3 is 14 amino acids long. Trimming took off 0 bases at V and 8 bases at J, with 11 bases between the two ends. Per germline, CDR1 GTSNPN and CDR2 SVGIG (reference sequence). The CDR3 sequence: CAWSVEGGYSPLHF. CDR3 sequence (DNA): TGTGCCTGGAGTGTCGAAGGGGGTTATTCACCCCTCCACTTT.

The chain is built from TRBV29-1 and TRBJ1-1; TRBD1 is a possible D gene (5 bases). Germline V gene data show CDR1 as SQVTM and CDR2 as ANQGSEA. V was pared by 7 bases and J by 4 bases, with 13 bases between. This CDR3 has 12 amino acids. CDR3 nucleotides: TGCAGCGGCACCACAGGCGCCACTGAAGCTTTCTTT. Translation gives CSGTTGATEAFF.

The chain has TRBV5-4 and TRBJ2-1, with TRBD2 matching over 7 bases. The germline gives CDR1 SGHNT, CDR2 YYREEE (reference sequence). The CDR3 is made up of 16 amino acids. V lost 3 bases, J lost 0 bases, and 6 bases stayed unmatched. The CDR3, as DNA: TGTGCCAGCAGCTGGAATGGCGGGAGCTCCTACAATGAGCAGTTCTTC. It codes for CASSWNGGSSYNEQFF. Combining the CDR3 with reference TRBV5-4 and TRBJ2-1 gives the whole variable domain ETGVTQSPTHLIKTRGQQVTLRCSSQSGHNTVSWYQQALGQGPQFIFQYYREEENGRGNFPPRFSGLQFPNYSSELNVNALELDDSALYLCASSWNGGSSYNEQFFGPGTRLTVL.

This chain uses TRBV30 with TRBJ1-2; 9 bases line up with TRBD1. The CDR3 totals 15 residues. Losses at the gene ends were 4 bases for V and 4 bases for J; bases not matched to a gene: 10. Looked up from germline, CDR1 is GTSNPN and CDR2 is SVGIG (reference sequence). The CDR3 DNA sequence: TGTGCCTGGATCCCCGGGGACAGGGCGCTCTATGGCTACACCTTC. Its translation: CAWIPGDRALYGYTF.

CDR3 nucleotides: TGTGCCAGCTCACAGGACAGGGCCAGTGGCTACACCTTC. This encodes CASSQDRASGYTF. The chain links TRBV18 to TRBJ1-2, with 8 bases lining up with TRBD1. V shed 4 bases and J 7 bases; nucleotides not matched to a gene: 5. The CDR3 runs to 13 residues. Germline-derived CDR1 and CDR2 are KGHSH and LQKENI.